A selection of T cell receptor beta chains follows, all from one sample in a study of PD-L1 blockade in urothelial cancer. Sequenced by immunoSEQ multiplex PCR; TCRdb stores in-frame clones only, minus some. The sample has 100,000 to 150,000 clones, around 88% seen once. The sample here was PBMCs, taken around atezolizumab (anti-PD-L1) treatment. The source is a man between 45 and 60 years old with urothelial cancer. Both conserved end residues are part of each CDR3. A D gene is named only where the DNA matches it firmly. Only some rows state a clone size, as once, few, many or a class for expanded clones.

>TRBV27|TRBD1|TRBJ1-1|NA
TGTGCCAGCAGTTACCTGACAGGGGGGAGTGAAGCTTTCTTT
CASSYLTGGSEAFF
>TRBV10-3|TRBD2|TRBJ2-3|NA
TGTGCCATCGGTACTAGCGCCACAGATACGCAGTATTTT
CAIGTSATDTQYF
>TRBV27|TRBD2|TRBJ2-3|NA
TGTGCCAGCCGGACTAGCGGGACAGATACGCAGTATTTT
CASRTSGTDTQYF
>TRBV30|TRBD1|TRBJ1-4|once
TGTGCCTGGAAAATACAGGGGGCAGGAAGTGAAAAACTGTTTTTT
CAWKIQGAGSEKLFF
>TRBV11-2|NA|TRBJ1-1|NA
TGTGCCAGCAGCTTACAGGGTTGGCCGTTCTTT
CASSLQGWPFF
>TRBV29-1|TRBD1|TRBJ2-7|NA
TGCAGCGTGGGACCCCGACAGGGGGCTTCCGAGCAGTACTTC
CSVGPRQGASEQYF
>TRBV30|NA|TRBJ1-2|NA
TGTGCCTGGAGAAGTGCGGATAGTAAGGGCTACACCTTC
CAWRSADSKGYTF
>TRBV27|TRBD1|TRBJ2-1|NA
TGTGCCAGCAGTAACCGGGACAGGGGTAATGAGCAGTTCTTC
CASSNRDRGNEQFF
>TRBV2|TRBD2|TRBJ2-1|once
TGTGCCAGCAGTGGGCCTAGCGGGATTTACAATGAGCAGTTCTTC
CASSGPSGIYNEQFF
>TRBV5-1|NA|TRBJ2-7|NA
TGCGCCAGCAGCTTGTCAAACGAGCAGTACTTC
CASSLSNEQYF
>TRBV19|NA|TRBJ2-7|NA
TGTGCCAGTAGTACAGGAATCTACGAGCAGTACTTC
CASSTGIYEQYF
>TRBV29-1|NA|TRBJ1-1|once
TGCAGCGTTGGGGCGGAGGGTTACATGAACACTGAAGCTTTCTTT
CSVGAEGYMNTEAFF
>TRBV6-1|NA|TRBJ2-7|NA
TGTGCCAGCAGTGAGGGGCAAGTCGACGGCTACGAGCAGTACTTC
CASSEGQVDGYEQYF
>TRBV6-1|NA|TRBJ2-7|NA
TGTGCCAGCAGTCCTGGGGACATCCGGATCGAGCAGTACTTC
CASSPGDIRIEQYF
>TRBV6-6|NA|TRBJ2-7|NA
TGTGCCAGCAATCCTAAGGGACAATCCTACGAGCAGTACTTC
CASNPKGQSYEQYF
>TRBV6-5|TRBD1|TRBJ1-6|NA
TGTGCCAGCACCCGAACGGACAGGGGGGGGTCACCCCTCCACTTT
CASTRTDRGGSPLHF
>TRBV15|NA|TRBJ2-1|NA
TGTGCCACCAGCAGAGGCGGCGGGTCATACAATGAGCAGTTCTTC
CATSRGGGSYNEQFF
>TRBV18|TRBD2|TRBJ2-1|NA
TGTGCCAGCTCATTTCTAGCGGGAGGATCGAATAACGATGAGCAGTTCTTC
CASSFLAGGSNNDEQFF
>TRBV6-5|TRBD1|TRBJ1-2|NA
TGTGCCAGCAGACCTGACAGGGGCCACTATGGCTACACCTTC
CASRPDRGHYGYTF
>TRBV4-2|TRBD1|TRBJ2-7|NA
TGTGCCAGCAGCCAAGAGGGACAGGGCTCCTACGAGCAGTACTTC
CASSQEGQGSYEQYF
>TRBV7-6|NA|TRBJ2-7|once
TGTGCCAGCAGCCCAGACAGGTACGAGCAGTACTTC
CASSPDRYEQYF
>TRBV19|TRBD1|TRBJ1-2|NA
TGTGCCAGTAGTGACAGGGGGTTCAACGGCTACACCTTC
CASSDRGFNGYTF
>TRBV9|TRBD1|TRBJ1-1|NA
TGTGCCAGCAGCGTCGTCCCGGGACAGGGTTCTGAAGCTTTCTTT
CASSVVPGQGSEAFF
>TRBV7-2|TRBD2|TRBJ2-1|NA
TGTGCCAGCAGCTTACGACCGTGGACTAGCGGTGCCTACAATGAGCAGTTCTTC
CASSLRPWTSGAYNEQFF
>TRBV6-1|TRBD1|TRBJ2-7|NA
TGTGCCAGCAGTCCCGGGACAGGGACCCACGAGCAGTACTTC
CASSPGTGTHEQYF
>TRBV4-1|TRBD1|TRBJ2-3|NA
TGCGCCAGCAGCCAAGATCCTATACAGGGGGCTACGCAGTATTTT
CASSQDPIQGATQYF
>TRBV4-2|TRBD2|TRBJ2-7|NA
TGTGCCAGCAGCACTGGGACTAGCGGGAGTCGACACGAGCAGTACTTC
CASSTGTSGSRHEQYF
>TRBV2|NA|TRBJ2-7|NA
TGTGCCAGCAGGGACTCCATCTACGAGCAGTACTTC
CASRDSIYEQYF
>TRBV11-1|TRBD2|TRBJ2-2|NA
TGTGCCAGCAGCAAGGGACTAGCGGGTGTTCTCGGCGGGGAGCTGTTTTTT
CASSKGLAGVLGGELFF
>TRBV27|NA|TRBJ1-6|NA
TGTGCCAGCAGCCCCGGGACAAACTATAATTCACCCCTCCACTTT
CASSPGTNYNSPLHF
>TRBV7-6|TRBD2|TRBJ2-1|NA
TGTGCCAGCAGCTCGACTAGCGGGAGTAGGCAATGGGGTGAGCAGTTCTTC
CASSSTSGSRQWGEQFF
>TRBV19|TRBD1|TRBJ1-6|few
TGTGCCAGTTCGTTCCCGGGACAGATAAATTCACCCCTCCACTTT
CASSFPGQINSPLHF
>TRBV11-2|TRBD1|TRBJ1-2|NA
TGTGCCAGCAGCTCGCTGGGAGGACAGGGGGCGGGCTATGGCTACACCTTC
CASSSLGGQGAGYGYTF
>TRBV2|TRBD1|TRBJ2-7|NA
TGTGCCAGCAGTGGCTTCGAGACAGGGATAAACTACGAGCAGTACTTC
CASSGFETGINYEQYF
>TRBV21-1|NA|TRBJ1-2|few
TGTGCCAGCACCCACTCCCGGGACAGGGACGGCGGCTACACCTTC
CASTHSRDRDGGYTF
>TRBV4-2|TRBD2|TRBJ2-7|NA
TGTGCCAGCAGCCAAGAACTAGCGGGAGGCCATTCCTACGAGCAGTACTTC
CASSQELAGGHSYEQYF
>TRBV5-1|TRBD1|TRBJ2-7|NA
TGCGCCAGCAGCGACGCGACAGGGGGAGAGCAGTACTTC
CASSDATGGEQYF
>TRBV11-2|TRBD2|TRBJ2-3|NA
TGTGCCAGCAGTGGGGACTACCCCGCGCAGTATTTT
CASSGDYPAQYF
>TRBV11-2|NA|TRBJ1-4|NA
TGTGCCAGCAGCTTAGGGCAGGGCCCTCCAACTAATGAAAAACTGTTTTTT
CASSLGQGPPTNEKLFF
>TRBV6-5|TRBD1|TRBJ1-4|NA
TGTGCCAGCAGTTACGGTTCGGGACAGGGTAATGAAAAACTGTTTTTT
CASSYGSGQGNEKLFF
>TRBV6-6|NA|TRBJ1-6|NA
TGTGCCAGCAGTTACTCAACAGGCTATAATTCACCCCTCCACTTT
CASSYSTGYNSPLHF
>TRBV28|TRBD1|TRBJ2-4|NA
TGTGCCAGCGGCTCGACAGGGAAGGACATTCAGTACTTC
CASGSTGKDIQYF
>TRBV28|NA|TRBJ2-5|once
TGTGCCACCAGGGACACAGGGGAGACCCAGTACTTC
CATRDTGETQYF
>TRBV6-1|NA|TRBJ1-6|once
TGTGCCAGCAGTGAAATCGGGGAATCACCCCTCCACTTT
CASSEIGESPLHF
>TRBV5-1|TRBD1|TRBJ1-6|NA
TGCGCCAGCACCTCCGGCGGGGACAGAATCAATAATTCACCCCTCCACTTT
CASTSGGDRINNSPLHF
>TRBV10-3|TRBD1|TRBJ2-5|NA
TGTGCCATCAGTGAACCAGGACAGGGGGCGAGGGAGACCCAGTACTTC
CAISEPGQGARETQYF
>TRBV7-9|TRBD1|TRBJ2-7|NA
TGTGCCAGCAGCCCAGACAACAGGGGGAGAAACGAGCAGTACTTC
CASSPDNRGRNEQYF
>TRBV27|TRBD1|TRBJ1-2|NA
TGTGCCAGCAGTTTAGACAGGGACTATGGCTACACCTTC
CASSLDRDYGYTF